This T cell receptor beta chain was sequenced for a study of molecular identifiers for immune sequencing clone quantification. Study overall: Four of five splits of RNA from 20,000 or 100,000 naive CD8 cells were sequenced in replicates.

Notes on the study in general: Clones carrying above 20 RNA copies accounted for over 97% of effector molecules, under 1% in naive cells.

In regard to this clonotype: What it recognizes is unknown. Since no conserved phenylalanine or tryptophan closes the CDR3, a read error is the likely cause.

Previously published methods and listed TCR primers were used for the bulk TCR libraries. In TCRdb, the PCR reads were re-called with MiXCR into one record per CDR3 protein. The sample comprises 35,000 or so distinct CDR3 sequences, 15% to 20% of which are singletons, and about 1.1% rests with the top ten. CDR1 KGHDR and CDR2 SFDVKD come from the germline V gene. CDR3 length equals 15 residues. With V trimmed by 5 bases and J by 0 bases, 3 bases remained unmatched. CD8+CD4-CCR7+CD45RA+ sorting gave the naive CD8 T cells. Sequences were obtained from naive CD8+ T cells from blood, with Jurkat cell RNA spiked in. Noted subset: FACS-sorted CD8+CD4-CCR7+CD45RA+ naive T cells. The receptor was isolated from a human donor in good health. Some libraries in this study had Jurkat cell RNA spiked in. This chain connects TRBV24-1 to TRBJ2-3; 8 bases align to TRBD1. The CDR3 region has the DNA TGTGCCACCAGTGGGAGGACAGGGAGCACAGATACGCAGTATTCT. Translation gives CATSGRTGSTDTQYS.